A selection of T cell receptor beta chains follows, all from one sample in a study of beta chain features in type 1 diabetes. The repertoire was sequenced with immunoSEQ multiplex PCR; TCRdb's copy has only in-frame clones and lacks some. The data show roughly 340,000 clones, around an eighth seen once. The sequenced material came from naive CD4+ T cells from blood. The source of these receptors is a young woman with type 1 diabetes. Each CDR3 is given with its conserved first and last residue. A D gene is named only where the DNA matches it firmly. Expanded clones get a size class; other rows say once, few or many, or leave the size out.

J,V,D,size,DNA,CDR3
TRBJ1-2,TRBV6-5,NA,few,TGTGCCAGCATCGACCCGACGCAGGACTATGGCTACACCTTC,CASIDPTQDYGYTF
TRBJ2-5,TRBV7-2,NA,few,TGTGCCAGCAGCTTAGCGGCGGGGCTCCGCCAAGAGACCCAGTACTTC,CASSLAAGLRQETQYF
TRBJ2-3,TRBV4-2,TRBD2,few,TGTGCCAGCAGCCCTTCGGACTTAGCGGGAGGAGGAGATACGCAGTATTTT,CASSPSDLAGGGDTQYF
TRBJ1-2,TRBV4-3,NA,few,TGCGCCAGCAGCCAAGGTCACCAGGGGTATGGCTACACCTTC,CASSQGHQGYGYTF
TRBJ2-7,TRBV30,TRBD2,few,TGTGCCTGGAGGGACGGGAGGGCCGTATACGAGCAGTACTTC,CAWRDGRAVYEQYF
TRBJ2-3,TRBV5-5,TRBD1,NA,TGTGCCAGCAGCCTGTGGACAGGAAGCACAGATACGCAGTATTTT,CASSLWTGSTDTQYF
TRBJ1-5,TRBV30,NA,few,TGTGCCTGGAGTGCACCAAAGAACGCGGGGAATCAGCCCCAGCATTTT,CAWSAPKNAGNQPQHF
TRBJ2-1,TRBV11-2,TRBD1,NA,TGTGCCAGCAGCTTCGGGGACAGATACAATGAGCAGTTCTTC,CASSFGDRYNEQFF
TRBJ2-5,TRBV10-2,TRBD1,NA,TGCGCCAGCGGGGACAGGGGGGAGACCCAGTACTTC,CASGDRGETQYF
TRBJ2-3,TRBV7-2,NA,NA,TGTGCCAGCAGCTTAACTGGGCGTGCAGATACGCAGTATTTT,CASSLTGRADTQYF
TRBJ1-1,TRBV13,TRBD1,NA,TGTGCCAGCAAAGGACAGGGGAACACTGAAGCTTTCTTT,CASKGQGNTEAFF
TRBJ1-2,TRBV4-1,NA,NA,TGCGCCAGCAGCCAAGATCTGGGGCGGGGAAGGAACTATGGCTACACCTTC,CASSQDLGRGRNYGYTF
TRBJ2-7,TRBV4-1,TRBD2,NA,TGCGCCAGCAGCCCCCAGCGGGAGGTCACCTACGAGCAGTACTTC,CASSPQREVTYEQYF
TRBJ1-2,TRBV11-2,NA,NA,TGTGCCAGCAGCCCCCGAGGACAAACAATTGATGGCTACACCTTC,CASSPRGQTIDGYTF
TRBJ2-1,TRBV11-3,NA,NA,TGTGCCAGCAGCTTGGGCCGGCACAATGAGCAGTTCTTC,CASSLGRHNEQFF
TRBJ1-5,TRBV4-2,NA,NA,TGTGCCAGCAGCCAAGAGTCACAGCCCCAGCATTTT,CASSQESQPQHF
TRBJ2-5,TRBV14,NA,few,TGTGCCAGCAGCCAAGATGTAGGTTTCGAGGCGACCCAGTACTTC,CASSQDVGFEATQYF
TRBJ2-1,TRBV7-2,NA,few,TGTGCCAGCAGCTTAGCGCTTGGCATTTCCAATGAGCAGTTCTTC,CASSLALGISNEQFF
TRBJ2-7,TRBV7-2,TRBD1,NA,TGTGCCAGCAGCCACCGGACAGGGCCGGGATACGAGCAGTACTTC,CASSHRTGPGYEQYF
TRBJ2-7,TRBV5-1,NA,few,TGCGCCAGCAGCCGAGGGATCGCCTACGAGCAGTACTTC,CASSRGIAYEQYF
TRBJ2-2,TRBV5-4,NA,few,TGTGCCAGCAGCTTGGAACTACCCCTGCGCACCGGGGAGCTGTTTTTT,CASSLELPLRTGELFF
TRBJ2-2,TRBV30,NA,NA,TGTGCCTGGAGTGTACCCGGCAGGGGCACCGGGGAGCTGTTTTTT,CAWSVPGRGTGELFF
TRBJ1-2,TRBV5-1,NA,NA,TGCGCCAGCAGCCCGATGACGGAGAACTATGGCTACACCTTC,CASSPMTENYGYTF
TRBJ1-5,TRBV29-1,NA,few,TGCAGCGTTGTGGAAAACAGGGATCAGCCCCAGCATTTT,CSVVENRDQPQHF
TRBJ2-5,TRBV5-1,TRBD1,NA,TGCGCCAGCAGCTTTTTGGGCAGGGGGCAAGAGACCCAGTACTTC,CASSFLGRGQETQYF
TRBJ2-7,TRBV25-1,NA,few,TGTGCCAGCGCTGAATCGGGGGGCCTGTCCTACGAGCAGTACTTC,CASAESGGLSYEQYF
TRBJ2-2,TRBV6-5,NA,NA,TGTGCCAGCAGTCGAGGGAGACCTACCGGGGAGCTGTTTTTT,CASSRGRPTGELFF
TRBJ1-5,TRBV7-9,NA,NA,TGTGCCAGCAGCTTAGGGCAGGGCATCAATCAGCCCCAGCATTTT,CASSLGQGINQPQHF
TRBJ2-1,TRBV30,TRBD2,NA,TGTGCCTGGAGACCTCAGCGGGGAGAGCAGTTCTTC,CAWRPQRGEQFF
TRBJ2-5,TRBV7-2,NA,few,TGTGCCAGCAGCGCCGGGAGACAAGAGACCCAGTACTTC,CASSAGRQETQYF
TRBJ1-1,TRBV9,NA,few,TGTGCCAGCAGCGTACCCCCGGGGGGACCCACTGAAGCTTTCTTT,CASSVPPGGPTEAFF
TRBJ2-2,TRBV5-1,TRBD2,NA,TGCGCCAGCAGCTTTAGGACTAGCGGGAGGGAACCCGGGGAGCTGTTTTTT,CASSFRTSGREPGELFF
TRBJ1-1,TRBV6-5,TRBD1,NA,TGTGCCAGCAGTACACAGGGGGAAGGTGGCACTGAAGCTTTCTTT,CASSTQGEGGTEAFF
TRBJ2-7,TRBV7-2,TRBD1,few,TGTGCCAGCAGCCCAGGGGGACCGGGCGAGCAGTACTTC,CASSPGGPGEQYF
TRBJ2-3,TRBV19,TRBD2,NA,TGTGCCAGTACCCCGTCAGCAGCGGGGGAGCGCGATACGCAGTATTTT,CASTPSAAGERDTQYF
TRBJ2-7,TRBV30,NA,few,TGTGCCTGGAGTACCGGCGGGCCCTACGAGCAGTACTTC,CAWSTGGPYEQYF
TRBJ2-7,TRBV7-2,TRBD1,few,TGTGCCAGCAGCTCCCGACCCGCCGGGACAGTCTACGAGCAGTACTTC,CASSSRPAGTVYEQYF
TRBJ1-1,TRBV18,NA,few,TGTGCCAGCTCACTAACGGGGAACCGTGGCACTGAAGCTTTCTTT,CASSLTGNRGTEAFF
TRBJ2-3,TRBV5-4,NA,NA,TGTGCCAGCAGCGATCCTAGTGCGACAGATACGCAGTATTTT,CASSDPSATDTQYF
TRBJ1-4,TRBV5-4,TRBD1,few,TGTGCCAGCAGCTTCCGGACAGGGAGTAATGAAAAACTGTTTTTT,CASSFRTGSNEKLFF
TRBJ2-2,TRBV29-1,TRBD1,few,TGCAGCGCGGGACAGAGGGGTACCGGGGAGCTGTTTTTT,CSAGQRGTGELFF
TRBJ2-2,TRBV18,NA,NA,TGTGCCAGCTCACCAGGGCGGGCCGAAACCGGGGAGCTGTTTTTT,CASSPGRAETGELFF
TRBJ2-7,TRBV5-1,NA,few,TGCGCCAGCAGCTGGGGAGAGTCCTACGAGCAGTACTTC,CASSWGESYEQYF
TRBJ1-2,TRBV4-3,NA,few,TGCGCCAGCAGCCAAGATCAGCGAGCCGCAGCCCGGGGCTACACCTTC,CASSQDQRAAARGYTF
TRBJ2-7,TRBV5-6,NA,few,TGTGCCAGCAGCTTACAGGGCGAGCAGTACTTC,CASSLQGEQYF
TRBJ1-2,TRBV7-2,TRBD1,NA,TGTGCCAGCAGCCCACCGGGACAGGGGGCGAATGGCTACACCTTC,CASSPPGQGANGYTF